This is a list of T cell receptor beta chains from one sample in a study of cytomegalovirus exposure and HLA in healthy donors. TCRdb's copy holds only in-frame clones and misses some; the assay was immunoSEQ multiplex PCR. This table has 150,000 to 200,000 clones, roughly 80% appearing once. Material for sequencing was PBMCs. These receptors were collected from a boy younger than 18 in good health and CMV-seronegative. The CDR3 runs from the conserved cysteine through the conserved F or W. Each record gives: clone size, D gene, V gene, J gene, CDR3 protein, CDR3 DNA. D genes are given only for firm matches. Expanded clones are given a class, and other clones once, few, many or no size at all.

-	-	TRBV9	TRBJ2-1	CASSGLGGDFGEQFF	TGTGCCAGCAGCGGACTCGGAGGGGACTTCGGTGAGCAGTTCTTC
-	-	TRBV9	TRBJ2-1	CASSTIPDLRDNEQFF	TGTGCCAGCAGCACTATTCCTGATTTGAGGGACAATGAGCAGTTCTTC
-	-	TRBV11-2	TRBJ2-7	CASRRTGFYPYF	TGTGCCAGCAGGAGAACAGGTTTTTATCCGTACTTC
-	TRBD1	TRBV13	TRBJ1-1	CASSKGSLDRGETEAFF	TGTGCCAGCAGCAAAGGCTCCTTAGACAGGGGGGAAACTGAAGCTTTCTTT
-	-	TRBV27	TRBJ2-1	CASRREVDSHEQFF	TGTGCCAGCAGGAGGGAAGTTGATTCCCATGAGCAGTTCTTC
-	-	TRBV7-2	TRBJ1-5	CASSLAGPSNQPQHF	TGTGCCAGCAGCTTAGCCGGTCCTAGCAATCAGCCCCAGCATTTT
-	TRBD1	TRBV7-9	TRBJ2-7	CASSSTGTGTKYEQYF	TGTGCCAGCAGCTCGACCGGGACAGGGACAAAGTACGAGCAGTACTTC
once	TRBD2	TRBV30	TRBJ2-1	CAWSVSWDGLAYNEQFF	TGTGCCTGGAGTGTAAGCTGGGATGGACTAGCCTACAATGAGCAGTTCTTC
once	TRBD1	TRBV11-3	TRBJ2-7	CASSDGYRGPGEQYF	TGTGCCAGCAGCGACGGATACAGGGGGCCGGGGGAGCAGTACTTC
-	TRBD1	TRBV5-6	TRBJ2-7	CASSTPITRDRAYEQYF	TGTGCCAGCAGCACCCCAATCACCCGGGACAGGGCGTACGAGCAGTACTTC
-	-	TRBV19	TRBJ1-4	CASSLLDRPNEKLFF	TGTGCCAGTAGCCTTCTCGACAGGCCCAATGAAAAACTGTTTTTT
once	-	TRBV5-1	TRBJ2-6	CASSGGAASGANVLTF	TGCGCCAGCAGCGGCGGGGCGGCATCTGGGGCCAACGTCCTGACTTTC
-	-	TRBV7-2	TRBJ2-5	CASSQEGLANYQETQYF	TGTGCCAGCAGCCAGGAGGGGCTAGCGAACTACCAAGAGACCCAGTACTTC
-	TRBD1	TRBV27	TRBJ1-4	CASRNRDRDEKLFF	TGTGCCAGCAGGAACCGGGACAGGGATGAAAAACTGTTTTTT
-	TRBD2	TRBV2	TRBJ2-7	CASSLAEHYEQYF	TGTGCCAGCAGCCTAGCGGAACACTACGAGCAGTACTTC
once	TRBD2	TRBV19	TRBJ2-3	CASSTGGRSGDTQYF	TGTGCCAGTAGTACAGGCGGGAGATCGGGAGATACGCAGTATTTT
-	-	TRBV27	TRBJ1-2	CASSFRPTQGYTF	TGTGCCAGCAGTTTTCGACCGACTCAGGGCTACACCTTC
once	-	TRBV6-8	TRBJ2-5	CATDDRLQETQYF	TGTGCCACTGATGACAGGCTCCAAGAGACCCAGTACTTC
-	-	TRBV25-1	TRBJ2-5	CASSAGLIQETQYF	TGTGCCAGCAGTGCGGGACTGATCCAAGAGACCCAGTACTTC
-	-	TRBV15	TRBJ2-7	CATSRDRGYEQYF	TGTGCCACCAGCAGAGATCGAGGCTACGAGCAGTACTTC
-	-	TRBV7-9	TRBJ2-2	CASSLGSGDGTGELFF	TGTGCCAGCAGCTTAGGGTCGGGAGATGGAACCGGGGAGCTGTTTTTT
-	-	TRBV30	TRBJ2-7	CAWSVGSLAQYF	TGTGCCTGGAGTGTAGGGAGTTTAGCGCAGTACTTC
-	-	TRBV6-6	TRBJ2-2	CASSQQTTGELFF	TGTGCCAGCAGCCAACAGACCACCGGGGAGCTGTTTTTT
once	TRBD1	TRBV29-1	TRBJ2-7	CSVVGGQGYEQYF	TGCAGCGTTGTGGGGGGACAGGGTTACGAGCAGTACTTC
-	TRBD2	TRBV5-1	TRBJ2-2	CASRAGLAGELFF	TGCGCCAGCAGAGCTGGACTAGCCGGGGAGCTGTTTTTT
-	-	TRBV6-4	TRBJ1-5	CASIDPGLTDSNQPQHF	TGTGCCAGTATTGATCCGGGACTCACGGATAGCAATCAGCCCCAGCATTTT
-	-	TRBV7-9	TRBJ1-4	CASSQQGWDEKLFF	TGTGCCAGCAGTCAACAGGGTTGGGATGAAAAACTGTTTTTT
few	TRBD1	TRBV7-9	TRBJ1-6	CASGLQGYNSPLHF	TGTGCCAGCGGACTACAGGGGTATAATTCACCCCTCCACTTT
-	TRBD1	TRBV6-4	TRBJ1-6	CASSDSTGGNSPLHF	TGTGCCAGCAGTGACTCTACAGGGGGGAATTCACCCCTCCACTTT
-	-	TRBV6-5	TRBJ2-1	CASSYFGVQFF	TGTGCCAGCAGTTATTTCGGGGTGCAGTTCTTC
once	-	TRBV7-9	TRBJ1-2	CASSRSGGQGGYTF	TGTGCCAGCAGCCGGAGCGGGGGGCAAGGCGGCTACACCTTC
-	-	TRBV6-1	TRBJ1-1	CASGEAMNTEAFF	TGTGCCAGCGGGGAGGCGATGAACACTGAAGCTTTCTTT
-	TRBD1	TRBV30	TRBJ1-6	CACTRQGANSPLHF	TGTGCCTGTACTAGACAGGGCGCAAATTCACCCCTCCACTTT
few	TRBD2	TRBV7-7	TRBJ2-1	CVVGGDNEQFF	TGTGTCGTTGGGGGGGACAATGAGCAGTTCTTC
-	TRBD1	TRBV7-9	TRBJ1-2	CASSLGTGGYGYTF	TGTGCCAGCAGCTTAGGGACAGGGGGCTATGGCTACACCTTC
few	-	TRBV28	TRBJ2-5	CASRRQGETQYF	TGTGCCAGCAGGCGTCAGGGTGAGACCCAGTACTTC
once	-	TRBV5-6	TRBJ1-2	CASSLVPSHGYTF	TGTGCCAGCAGCTTGGTCCCTTCCCATGGCTACACCTTC
-	TRBD2	TRBV5-4	TRBJ2-3	CASSAPGLASLTDTQYF	TGTGCCAGCAGCGCACCGGGACTAGCGTCATTGACAGATACGCAGTATTTT
-	-	TRBV5-4	TRBJ2-1	CASSSKPRGLTLLRYNEQFF	TGTGCCAGCAGCTCCAAACCGCGGGGCCTAACCTTACTAAGGTACAATGAGCAGTTCTTC
-	-	TRBV10-3	TRBJ1-2	CAISGGGMGTSGKYGYTF	TGTGCCATCAGTGGGGGGGGTATGGGGACGTCGGGGAAATATGGCTACACCTTC
-	TRBD1	TRBV7-2	TRBJ1-3	CASSQTGSGNTIYF	TGTGCCAGCAGCCAGACAGGGTCTGGAAACACCATATATTTT